This TCR beta chain was profiled in a study of T cells in Graves' hyperthyroidism and ophthalmopathy (dated by TCRdb to about 2019). Regarding the complete study: TCR V-J signatures able to tell the groups apart were searched for in a discovery cohort of approximately 95 patients, of whom 43 had Graves' ophthalmopathy and roughly 57 had stable Graves' hyperthyroidism. Once sampling was done, hyperthyroidism patients were given methimazole at a starting dose of 30 mg daily, whereas ophthalmopathy patients were given high-dose intravenous methylprednisolone. The paper describes TCR Vbeta CDR3 sequencing of some 130 peripheral blood samples, made up of about 41 ophthalmopathy patients, 70 to 75 hyperthyroidism patients and roughly 17 progressor patients. In over five Graves' hyperthyroidism patients, the study also compared T-cell repertoires from thyroid tissue with T-cell repertoires from blood. Whether ophthalmopathy could be predicted prospectively was tested in an independent validation cohort made up of 18 to 20 hyperthyroidism patients plus 17 patients who later progressed to ophthalmopathy. For training and testing, the 100 patients in the discovery cohort were randomly divided in a 7:3 ratio. On the study overall, not on this receptor specifically: Ophthalmopathy was separated from stable hyperthyroidism by a 13 V-J signature model, with 87.88% sensitivity and just over 81% specificity obtained in cross-validation and 80%/75% obtained in testing. No statistical method was used to fix the sample size in advance, and group allocation was not hidden from the investigators. In validation, the model predicted progression to ophthalmopathy a median of roughly 6.2 months before onset, with 70% to 71% sensitivity and roughly 79% specificity. Most expanded thyroid clonotypes (frequency above 0.001) were also found in blood, which suggests that blood repertoires may mirror thyroid immune responses.

This clonotype was seen many times. It has no known antigen specificity. No much larger clone exists at a distance of one base, and base qualities are not known. V sheds 0 bases and J sheds 6 bases, leaving 14 bases between their ends. The germline V gene encodes CDR1 SEHNR and CDR2 FQNEAQ (reference sequence). From its cysteine to its phenylalanine, the CDR3 spans 15 amino acids. The kept DNA is CDR3 alone, 45 bases in frame from the first base. The TCR beta CDR3 regions were amplified from RNA transcripts. The first round of RT-PCR for the TCR CDR3 was performed with the HTBI primer set and the Qiagen OneStep RT-PCR kit. Libraries were constructed in a second round of multiplex PCR, after which size selection and purification were carried out. Paired-end sequencing of the libraries was performed with 100 bp reads on an Illumina HiSeq2000. Per the source publication's procedure: SOAPnuke was used to process the raw data, with reads discarded if the reads contained adapters or uncalled bases, had a mean Phred below 15, or lacked an exact constant-primer or identifier match. COPE v1.2.5 was used to merge high-quality paired reads, and clonotypes were defined as unique nucleotide sequences. Clonotypes were aligned to IMGT TRBV, TRBD and TRBJ reference segments using MiTCR v1.1. The analysis included only V-J combinations with a frequency above 0.0001, which together covered 99% to 99.2% of the repertoires. A TCS score was defined as the ratio of F50 (clonal expansion) to E x V (chaos), with BLOSUM62-based TCRdist applied between CDR3 peptides within each V-J. Welch's t-statistics and random forest reduced 500 to 550 V-J features to roughly 13, which were used in a naive Bayes classifier (R e1071). Thyroid-blood repertoire similarity was quantified with the Morisita-Horn index. The public sequencing data were trimmed at Q25 with fastp and processed into clonotypes with MiXCR by TCRdb, which kept only in-frame beta chains. Rows merge per CDR3 protein into single entries with the most common DNA and genes. The V and J calls reflect TCRdb's pipeline rather than the authors' work. Within this sample are 450,000 to 700,000 distinct CDR3 sequences, with roughly 50% of them counted one time only. More than 7% of the sample is taken by the ten largest.

Stable Graves' hyperthyroidism was defined as no progression to ophthalmopathy during 18 months of follow-up. Hyperthyroidism patients were newly diagnosed, had a disease duration of under 2 months, and were aged 18 to 65 years. Patients with uncontrolled infections, other autoimmune diseases, pregnancy or lactation were excluded. Diagnoses were based on clinical symptoms, serum thyroxine and TRAb, thyroid ultrasound and orbital computed tomography. Trizol reagent was used to extract total RNA, and RNA quality was then checked on an Agilent 2100 Bioanalyzer. The sequence is built from TRBV7-9 and TRBJ1-1, with TRBD1 perhaps the D gene, on 6 matching bases. This TCR was sampled from a woman between 18 and 29 years old with Graves' hyperthyroidism. Sequencing was performed on peripheral blood or thyroid tissue (not recorded which). The DNA is TGTGCCAGCAGCTTAGCGAGAGGGGGTCGCGCTGAAGCTTTCTTT. It is translated as CASSLARGGRAEAFF.